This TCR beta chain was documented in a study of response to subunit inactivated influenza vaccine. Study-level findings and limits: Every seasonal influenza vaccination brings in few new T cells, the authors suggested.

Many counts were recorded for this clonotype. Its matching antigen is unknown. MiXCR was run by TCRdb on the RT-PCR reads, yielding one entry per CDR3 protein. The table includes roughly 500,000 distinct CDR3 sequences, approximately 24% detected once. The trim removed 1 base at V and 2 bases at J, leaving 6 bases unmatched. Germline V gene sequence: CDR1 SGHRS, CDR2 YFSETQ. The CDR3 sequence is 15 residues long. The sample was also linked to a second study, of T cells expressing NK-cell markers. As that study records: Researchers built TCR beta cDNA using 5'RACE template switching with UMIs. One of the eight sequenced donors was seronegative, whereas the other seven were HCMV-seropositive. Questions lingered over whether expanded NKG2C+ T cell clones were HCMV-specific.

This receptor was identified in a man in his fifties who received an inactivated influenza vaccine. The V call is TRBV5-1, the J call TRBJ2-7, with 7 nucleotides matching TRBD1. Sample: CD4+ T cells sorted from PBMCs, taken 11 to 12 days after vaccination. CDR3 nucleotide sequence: TGCGCCAGCAGCTTGACAGGGGTTAACCCCTACGAGCAGTACTTC. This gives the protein CASSLTGVNPYEQYF.